This TCR beta chain originates from a study of cytomegalovirus exposure and HLA in healthy donors. Whole-study results and caveats: Altogether, 150 to 200 TCR beta chains were recorded as cytomegalovirus-associated.

Per germline, CDR1 SEHNR and CDR2 FQNEAQ (reference sequence). V dropped 8 bases and J dropped 3; count of bases not matched to a gene: 9. This CDR3 is built from 14 residues. On this clone: Antigen specificity is unknown.

Produced via immunoSEQ multiplex PCR; TCRdb's table is partial and in-frame only. The sample gives 170,000 or so clones, about 80% of which show up once; around 2.8% is in the top ten. The genes are TRBV7-9 and TRBJ2-5; 7 bases align to TRBD1. What was sequenced was PBMCs. The receptor comes from a woman between 18 and 29 years old in good health and CMV-seropositive. As DNA, the CDR3 is TGTGCCAGCCTTACCGGGACAGTCAAAGAGACCCAGTACTTC. Amino acids: CASLTGTVKETQYF. Using reference TRBV7-9 and TRBJ2-5 for the parts outside the CDR3, the full variable domain is DTGVSQNPRHKITKRGQNVTFRCDPISEHNRLYWYRQTLGQGPEFLTYFQNEAQLEKSRLLSDRFSAERPKGSFSTLEIQRTEQGDSAMYLCASLTGTVKETQYFGPGTRLLVL.